The 21 T cell receptor beta chains below come from one sample, sequenced in a study of CD8+CD57+ T cells in acquired aplastic anemia. Sequenced patients had shown CD8+CD57+ cell expansion by flow cytometry. Using genomic DNA as the template, TCR beta VDJ and CDR3 profiling was carried out. TCRdb analysed the reads with MiXCR anew, one entry per CDR3 protein. The table shows 170,000 or so distinct CDR3 sequences, with roughly three fifths occurring only once. Sequencing used sorted CD4+, CD8+, or CD8+CD57+ T cells (not recorded which) from PBMCs. These receptors originate from a human donor with aplastic anemia.

V is TRBV20-1 and J is TRBJ1-5; a weak D match, TRBD1 (5 bases). Trimming pared 6 bases from V and 1 base from J, leaving 13 bases between. CDR1 DFQATT and CDR2 SNEGSKA come from the germline V gene (reference sequence). The CDR3 runs 14 residues. In nucleotides, the CDR3 is TGCAGTGCACCCAAGGCAGGGAGCAATCAGCCCCAGCATTTT. It is translated as CSAPKAGSNQPQHF.

The chain employs TRBV20-1 and TRBJ2-7; no firm D call. V was trimmed by 6 bases and J by 4 bases, leaving 19 bases between them. Germline values: CDR1 DFQATT, CDR2 SNEGSKA (reference sequence). The CDR3 sequence is 14 residues long. CDR3 sequence: CSAAALLLPYEQYF. The CDR3, as DNA: TGCAGTGCCGCCGCCCTGCTACTTCCTTACGAGCAGTACTTC.

The rearrangement joins TRBV20-1 to TRBJ1-2; 7 bases line up with TRBD1. Germline V gene data show CDR1 as DFQATT and CDR2 as SNEGSKA (reference sequence). Trimming took 4 bases from V and 4 from J; bases not matched to a gene: 6. This CDR3 region has 13 residues. In DNA, the CDR3 is TGCAGTGCTACATCTCCAGGGGGCTATGGCTACACCTTC. Translated, it gives CSATSPGGYGYTF.

The sample holds a few counts of this clonotype. The V call is TRBV20-1, the J call TRBJ1-1, with 7 bases identical to TRBD1. The germline CDR1 and CDR2 sequences are DFQATT and SNEGSKA (reference sequence). This CDR3 region has 16 residues. J lost 4 bases, V lost 0 bases, and 11 bases had no gene match. In DNA, the CDR3 is TGCAGTGCTAGAGATGAGTCCAGGGGGATCTCCACTGAAGCTTTCTTT. Protein sequence: CSARDESRGISTEAFF.

This clonotype has a single count. The CDR3 sequence: CASRTVAGINEQFF. The CDR3, as DNA: TGTGCCAGCAGGACCGTAGCGGGAATCAATGAGCAGTTCTTC. J is TRBJ2-1 and V is TRBV19, with 8 bases that match TRBD2. With V trimmed by 9 bases and J by 6 bases, 10 bases remained unmatched. Per germline, CDR1 LNHDA and CDR2 SQIVND (reference sequence). This CDR3 has 14 residues.

This clonotype was recorded at least ten times. The J gene is TRBJ2-7, the V gene TRBV7-9; no reliable D call. Trimming left V 2 bases short and J 3 bases short, with 5 bases between. From germline, CDR1 is SEHNR and CDR2 FQNEAQ (reference sequence). This CDR3 is built from 12 residues. CDR3 sequence (DNA): TGTGCCAGCAGCTTATTGCACTACGAGCAGTACTTC. This translates into CASSLLHYEQYF.

The chain employs TRBV6-5 and TRBJ2-5, with a possible D match to TRBD1 (6 bases). The V end was cut by 6 bases, the J end by 6 bases, with 17 bases between. Looked up from germline, CDR1 is MNHEY and CDR2 is SVGAGI. The CDR3 is 14 residues long. CDR3 amino acids: CASSLQGSRKTQYF. DNA of the CDR3: TGTGCCAGCAGCCTCCAGGGGTCCCGAAAGACCCAGTACTTC.

The V gene is TRBV19, the J gene TRBJ2-3, with D perhaps TRBD1 or TRBD2 (5 bases each). Trimming shortened V by 4 bases and J by 0 bases, and 17 bases separated the two germline ends. From germline, CDR1 is LNHDA and CDR2 SQIVND (reference sequence). The CDR3 is made up of 17 amino acids. DNA of the CDR3: TGTGCCAGTAGTAACACGGGGCATGGAACTAGCACAGATACGCAGTATTTT. This encodes CASSNTGHGTSTDTQYF.

This clonotype was seen only once. This sequence may be a read error, since a much larger clone differs from it by one base. The J gene is TRBJ2-7, the V gene TRBV3-1; D not resolved. The germline V gene encodes CDR1 LGHDT and CDR2 YNNKEL (reference sequence). This CDR3 has 16 amino acids. Deletions cut 4 bases from V and 0 bases from J, with 16 bases between. The CDR3 here is CASSLEYSTSSYEQYF. DNA of the CDR3: TGTGCCAGCAGCCTAGAGTATTCGACCTCCTCCTACGAGCAGTACTTC.

The chain employs TRBV14 and TRBJ2-1, with D uncertain. The germline CDR1 and CDR2 sequences are SGHDN and FVKESK. V lost 3 bases, J lost 7 bases, and 10 bases lay in between. The CDR3 spans 13 residues. The CDR3 DNA is TGTGCCAGCAGCCAGGGGAATCGTAATGAGCAGTTCTTC. It codes for CASSQGNRNEQFF.

This chain connects TRBV20-1 to TRBJ2-5; either TRBD1 or TRBD2 may fit D (5 bases each). The CDR3 consists of 13 residues. Germline V lookup: CDR1 DFQATT, CDR2 SNEGSKA (reference sequence). Trimming stripped 6 bases from V and 3 bases from J, with 14 bases between. The CDR3 is CSAPSLGEETQYF. Written as DNA, the CDR3 is TGCAGTGCCCCCTCTTTGGGGGAAGAGACCCAGTACTTC.

The chain joins TRBV19 to TRBJ1-2, with D unclear. This CDR3 region has 14 residues. Trimming left V 3 bases short and J 2 bases short, with 10 bases between. CDR1 is LNHDA and CDR2 is SQIVND in the germline V gene (reference sequence). The CDR3 DNA follows: TGTGCCAGTAGTATGCTATCTGACAACTATGGCTACACCTTC. As protein: CASSMLSDNYGYTF. Combining the CDR3 with reference TRBV19 and TRBJ1-2 gives the whole variable domain DGGITQSPKYLFRKEGQNVTLSCEQNLNHDAMYWYRQDPGQGLRLIYYSQIVNDFQKGDIAEGYSVSREKKESFPLTVTSAQKNPTAFYLCASSMLSDNYGYTFGSGTRLTVV.

About this clonotype itself: Relative to the germline gene, one junction end is altered; a read error may explain this. The chain combines TRBV19 with TRBJ2-7; D not resolved. This CDR3 comprises 14 residues. The germline gives CDR1 LNHDA, CDR2 SQIVND (reference sequence). CDR3 loop: CASSMRLLPYGQYF. The CDR3 region has the DNA TGTGCCAGTAGTATGCGCCTTCTTCCCTACGGGCAGTACTTC.

This chain links TRBV20-1 with TRBJ2-7; the D gene is possibly TRBD1 (5 bases). V was cut by 2 bases and J by 3 bases, with 17 bases left in between. The CDR3 spans 15 residues. CDR1 and CDR2 (germline): DFQATT, SNEGSKA (reference sequence). The CDR3 bases are TGCAGTGCTAGACGCCAGATGACAGCAGGCTACGAGCAGTACTTC. Residues: CSARRQMTAGYEQYF.

This chain connects TRBV20-1 to TRBJ2-5, with a tentative D call TRBD2 (5 bases). Matching the DNA end better, TRBJ2-7 makes the J call doubtful. CDR1 is DFQATT and CDR2 is SNEGSKA in the germline V gene (reference sequence). This CDR3 has 15 amino acids. Written as DNA, the CDR3 is TGCAGTGCAACCCGGACTGATAGAGGCTCCTACGAGCAGTACTTC. Its translation: CSATRTDRGSYEQYF.

The chain links TRBV20-1 to TRBJ1-2, with TRBD1 matching 8 bases. Germline CDR1 DFQATT, CDR2 SNEGSKA (reference sequence). The junction had 9 bases not matched to a gene; V was cut back by 4 bases and J by 5 bases. The CDR3 spans 14 residues. Written as DNA, the CDR3 is TGCAGTGCTACCACTGACAGGGGAGGGTATGGCTACACCTTC. This translates into CSATTDRGGYGYTF.

V is TRBV20-1 and J is TRBJ2-7; no clear D gene. Deletions cut 4 bases from V and 0 bases from J, with 10 bases between. The CDR3 consists of 13 residues. Germline CDR1 is DFQATT and CDR2 is SNEGSKA (reference sequence). The CDR3 DNA reads as TGCAGTGCTATTACCGGTGACTCCTACGAGCAGTACTTC. As protein: CSAITGDSYEQYF.

This clonotype was found once. The rearrangement joins TRBV7-3 to TRBJ2-2; maybe TRBD2 (5 bases). From germline, CDR1 is SGHTA and CDR2 FQGTGA. Trimming shortened V by 5 bases and J by 7 bases, and 8 bases separated the two germline ends. The CDR3 sequence is 12 residues long. The DNA of the CDR3 is TGTGCCAGCAGCATCGGGAACGGGGAGCTGTTTTTT. Its translation: CASSIGNGELFF.

This clonotype was detected only a few times. The rearrangement uses TRBV3-1 and TRBJ1-5; D might be TRBD1 (6 bases). The CDR3 sequence is 18 residues long. Germline V lookup: CDR1 LGHDT, CDR2 YNNKEL (reference sequence). V dropped 0 bases and J dropped 4 bases, with 19 bases sitting between them. The CDR3 protein is CASSQDLPDRRFNQPQHF. The DNA for the CDR3 is TGTGCCAGCAGCCAAGATCTACCTGACAGGAGATTTAATCAGCCCCAGCATTTT.

This chain links TRBV7-3 with TRBJ1-3; TRBD1 is a possible D gene (5 bases). The length of the CDR3 is 16 residues. The V end lost 5 bases, the J end lost 2 bases, and 16 bases lay between the germline ends. Germline assignment: CDR1 SGHTA and CDR2 FQGTGA. The DNA of the CDR3 is TGTGCCAGCAGCAAAGTAGACAGCCACCCTGGAAACACCATATATTTT. It yields the protein CASSKVDSHPGNTIYF.

The chain employs TRBV19 and TRBJ2-3; 12 positions match TRBD2. Germline lookup yields CDR1 LNHDA and CDR2 SQIVND (reference sequence). This CDR3 has 14 amino acids. The junction had 7 bases not matched to a gene; V was cut back by 7 bases and J by 8 bases. The CDR3 region has the DNA TGTGCCAGTATGCTAGCGGGGGGGCAAGGTACGCAGTATTTT. Its protein product is CASMLAGGQGTQYF.